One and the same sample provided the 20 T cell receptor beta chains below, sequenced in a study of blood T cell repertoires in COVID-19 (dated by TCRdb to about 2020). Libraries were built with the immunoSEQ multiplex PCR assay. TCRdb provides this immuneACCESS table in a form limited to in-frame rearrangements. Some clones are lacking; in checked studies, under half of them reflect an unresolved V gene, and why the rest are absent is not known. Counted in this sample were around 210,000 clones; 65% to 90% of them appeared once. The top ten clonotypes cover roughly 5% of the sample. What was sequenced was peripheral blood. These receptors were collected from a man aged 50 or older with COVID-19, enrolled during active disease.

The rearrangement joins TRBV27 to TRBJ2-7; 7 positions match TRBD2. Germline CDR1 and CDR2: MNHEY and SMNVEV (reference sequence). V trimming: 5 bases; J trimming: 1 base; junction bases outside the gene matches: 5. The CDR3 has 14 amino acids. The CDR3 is CASSKPGLSYEQYF. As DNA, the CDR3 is TGTGCCAGCAGTAAGCCGGGACTATCCTACGAGCAGTACTTC.

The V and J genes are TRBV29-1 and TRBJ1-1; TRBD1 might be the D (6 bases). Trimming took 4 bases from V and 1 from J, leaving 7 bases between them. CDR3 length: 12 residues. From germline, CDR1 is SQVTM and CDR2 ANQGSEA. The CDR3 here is CSVAQGNTEAFF. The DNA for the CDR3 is TGCAGCGTTGCACAGGGGAACACTGAAGCTTTCTTT.

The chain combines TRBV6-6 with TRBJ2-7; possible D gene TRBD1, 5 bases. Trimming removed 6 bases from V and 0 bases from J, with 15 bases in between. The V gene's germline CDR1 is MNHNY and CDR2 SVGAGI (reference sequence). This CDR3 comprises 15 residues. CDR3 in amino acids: CASSLGQVLSYEQYF. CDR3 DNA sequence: TGTGCCAGCAGCCTGGGGCAGGTCCTCTCCTACGAGCAGTACTTC.

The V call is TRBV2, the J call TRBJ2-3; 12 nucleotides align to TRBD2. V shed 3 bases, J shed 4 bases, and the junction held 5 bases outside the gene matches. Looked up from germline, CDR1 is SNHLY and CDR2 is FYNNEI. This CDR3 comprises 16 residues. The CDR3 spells CASSDFLAGGPDTQYF. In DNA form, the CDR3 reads TGTGCCAGCAGTGATTTCCTAGCGGGGGGGCCAGATACGCAGTATTTT.

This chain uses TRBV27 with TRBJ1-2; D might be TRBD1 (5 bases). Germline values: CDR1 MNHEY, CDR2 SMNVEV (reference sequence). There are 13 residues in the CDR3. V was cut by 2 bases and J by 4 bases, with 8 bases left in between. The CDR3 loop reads CASSLNQGYGYTF. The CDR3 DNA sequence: TGTGCCAGCAGTTTAAATCAGGGCTATGGCTACACCTTC.

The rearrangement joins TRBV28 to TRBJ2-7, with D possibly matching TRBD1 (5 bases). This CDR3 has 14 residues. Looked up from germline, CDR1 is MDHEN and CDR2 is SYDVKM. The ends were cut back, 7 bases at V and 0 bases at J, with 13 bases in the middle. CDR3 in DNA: TGTGCCAGCACCTTCCAGGGTCTCTCCTACGAGCAGTACTTC. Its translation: CASTFQGLSYEQYF.

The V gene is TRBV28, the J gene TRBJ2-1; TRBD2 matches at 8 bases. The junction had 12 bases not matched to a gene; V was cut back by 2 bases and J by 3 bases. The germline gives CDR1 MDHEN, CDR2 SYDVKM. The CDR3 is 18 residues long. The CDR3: CASSLNPPASGFYNEQFF. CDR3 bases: TGTGCCAGCAGTTTAAACCCTCCGGCTAGCGGGTTCTACAATGAGCAGTTCTTC. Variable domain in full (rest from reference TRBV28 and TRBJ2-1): DVKVTQSSRYLVKRTGEKVFLECVQDMDHENMFWYRQDPGLGLRLIYFSYDVKMKEKGDIPEGYSVSREKKERFSLILESASTNQTSMYLCASSLNPPASGFYNEQFFGPGTRLTVL.

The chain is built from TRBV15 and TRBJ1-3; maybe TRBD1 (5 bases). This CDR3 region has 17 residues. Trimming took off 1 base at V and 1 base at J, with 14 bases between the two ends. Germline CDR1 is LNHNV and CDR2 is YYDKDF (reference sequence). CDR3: CATSRVFREMSGNTIYF. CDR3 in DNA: TGTGCCACCAGCAGAGTGTTCAGGGAAATGTCTGGAAACACCATATATTTT.

CDR3 coding DNA: TGTGCCAGCAGCCAAGTTGGTCCTCGCAGGGTCTTCGGGGGCTACACCTTC. The encoded protein is CASSQVGPRRVFGGYTF. The rearrangement joins TRBV3-1 (or the pseudogene TRBV3-2) to TRBJ1-2, with a possible D match to TRBD1 (5 bases). This CDR3 has 17 residues. Germline V lookup: CDR1 LGHDT, CDR2 YNNKEL (reference sequence). V dropped 1 base and J dropped 8 bases, with 23 bases sitting between them.

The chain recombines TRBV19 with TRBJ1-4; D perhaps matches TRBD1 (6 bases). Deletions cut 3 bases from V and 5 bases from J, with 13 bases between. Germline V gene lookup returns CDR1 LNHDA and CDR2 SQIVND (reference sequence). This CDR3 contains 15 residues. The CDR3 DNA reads TGTGCCAGTAGTATTGGGGTACAGGGCAATGAAAAACTGTTTTTT. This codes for CASSIGVQGNEKLFF.

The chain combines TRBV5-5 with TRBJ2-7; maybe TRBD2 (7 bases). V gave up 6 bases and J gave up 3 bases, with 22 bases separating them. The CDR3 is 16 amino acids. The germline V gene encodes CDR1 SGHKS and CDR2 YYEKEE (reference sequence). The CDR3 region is CASTFRGAGQGYEQYF. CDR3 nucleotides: TGTGCCAGCACCTTTCGGGGGGCAGGGCAGGGCTACGAGCAGTACTTC. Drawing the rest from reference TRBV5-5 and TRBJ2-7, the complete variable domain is DAGVTQSPTHLIKTRGQQVTLRCSPISGHKSVSWYQQVLGQGPQFIFQYYEKEERGRGNFPDRFSARQFPNYSSELNVNALLLGDSALYLCASTFRGAGQGYEQYFGPGTRLTVT.

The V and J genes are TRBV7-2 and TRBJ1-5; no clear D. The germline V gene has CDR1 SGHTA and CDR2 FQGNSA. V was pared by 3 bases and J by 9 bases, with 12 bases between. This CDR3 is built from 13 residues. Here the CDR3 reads CASSFLDGRPQHF. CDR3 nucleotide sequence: TGTGCCAGCAGCTTTCTAGACGGAAGGCCCCAGCATTTT. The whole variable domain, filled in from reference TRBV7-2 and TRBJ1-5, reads GAGVSQSPSNKVTEKGKDVELRCDPISGHTALYWYRQSLGQGLEFLIYFQGNSAPDKSGLPSDRFSAERTGGSVSTLTIQRTQQEDSAVYLCASSFLDGRPQHFGDGTRLSIL.

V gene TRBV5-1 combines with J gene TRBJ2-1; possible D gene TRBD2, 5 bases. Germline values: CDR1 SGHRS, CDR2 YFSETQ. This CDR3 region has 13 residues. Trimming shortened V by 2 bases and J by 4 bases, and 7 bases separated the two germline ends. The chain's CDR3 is CASSFEGYNEQFF. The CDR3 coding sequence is TGCGCCAGCAGCTTCGAGGGATACAATGAGCAGTTCTTC.

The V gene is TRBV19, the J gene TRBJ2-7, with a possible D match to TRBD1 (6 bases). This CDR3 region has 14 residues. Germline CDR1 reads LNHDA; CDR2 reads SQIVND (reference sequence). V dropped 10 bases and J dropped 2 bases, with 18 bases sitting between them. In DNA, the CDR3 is TGTGCCACCGGTAGGTCAGGACAGACCTACGAGCAGTACTTC. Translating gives CATGRSGQTYEQYF. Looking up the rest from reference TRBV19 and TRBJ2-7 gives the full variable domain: DGGITQSPKYLFRKEGQNVTLSCEQNLNHDAMYWYRQDPGQGLRLIYYSQIVNDFQKGDIAEGYSVSREKKESFPLTVTSAQKNPTAFYLCATGRSGQTYEQYFGPGTRLTVT.

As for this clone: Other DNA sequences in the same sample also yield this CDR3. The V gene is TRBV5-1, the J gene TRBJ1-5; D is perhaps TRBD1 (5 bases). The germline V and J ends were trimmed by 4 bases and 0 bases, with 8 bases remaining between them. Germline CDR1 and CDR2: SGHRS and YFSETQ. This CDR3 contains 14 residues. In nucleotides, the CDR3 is TGCGCCAGCAGCCCCGGGGGTAGCAATCAGCCCCAGCATTTT. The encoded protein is CASSPGGSNQPQHF.

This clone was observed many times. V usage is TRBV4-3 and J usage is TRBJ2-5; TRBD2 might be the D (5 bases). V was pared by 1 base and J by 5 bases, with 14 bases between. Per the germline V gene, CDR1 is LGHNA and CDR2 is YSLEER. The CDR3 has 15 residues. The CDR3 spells CASSQAGGRLETQYF. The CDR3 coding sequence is TGCGCCAGCAGCCAAGCAGGCGGGCGGCTGGAGACCCAGTACTTC.

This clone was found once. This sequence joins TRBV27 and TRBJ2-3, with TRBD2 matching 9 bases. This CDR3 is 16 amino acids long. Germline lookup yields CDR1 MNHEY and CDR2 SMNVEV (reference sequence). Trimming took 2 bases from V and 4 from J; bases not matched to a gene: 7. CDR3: CASSLEGGGAADTQYF. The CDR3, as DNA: TGTGCCAGCAGTTTAGAGGGCGGGGGGGCAGCAGATACGCAGTATTTT.

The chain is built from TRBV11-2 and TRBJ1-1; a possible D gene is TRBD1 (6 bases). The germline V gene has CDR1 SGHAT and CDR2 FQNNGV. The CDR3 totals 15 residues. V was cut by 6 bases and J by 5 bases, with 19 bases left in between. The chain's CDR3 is CASRQGAGAGTEAFF. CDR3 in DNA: TGTGCCAGCAGGCAAGGCGCAGGGGCAGGAACTGAAGCTTTCTTT.

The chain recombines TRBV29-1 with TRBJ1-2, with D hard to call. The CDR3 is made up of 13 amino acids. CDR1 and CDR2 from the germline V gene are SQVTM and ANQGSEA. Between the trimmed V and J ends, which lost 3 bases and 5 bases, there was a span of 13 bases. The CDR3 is CSVEFTPRYGYTF. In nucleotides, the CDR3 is TGCAGCGTTGAGTTTACACCGCGGTATGGCTACACCTTC.

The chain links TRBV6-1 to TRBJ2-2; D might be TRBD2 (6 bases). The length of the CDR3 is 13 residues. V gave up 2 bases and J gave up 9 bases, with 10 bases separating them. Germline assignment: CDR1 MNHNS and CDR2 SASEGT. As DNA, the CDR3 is TGTGCCAGCAGTGAACTAGCGTATAGGGAGCTGTTTTTT. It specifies CASSELAYRELFF.